Shown below are 4 T cell receptor beta chains from a single sample sequenced in a study of cytomegalovirus exposure and HLA in healthy donors. PCR primers comprised 60 Vbeta and 13 Jbeta primers. Profiled with immunoSEQ multiplex PCR; TCRdb holds only in-frame clones, not every one. The top ten clones hold nearly 3.5% of a sample with 90,000 or so clones, roughly 80% of them seen once. The sequenced sample was PBMCs. All receptors come from a man aged 25 to 40 in good health and CMV-seropositive.

CDR3 sequence: CASSVGWAATSTDTQYF. In nucleotides, the CDR3 is TGTGCCAGCAGCGTGGGCTGGGCCGCTACTAGCACAGATACGCAGTATTTT. The chain combines TRBV9 with TRBJ2-3; unclear D gene. V gave up 2 bases and J gave up 0 bases, with 16 bases separating them. The CDR3 is 17 residues long. In germline, CDR1 is SGDLS, CDR2 YYNGEE.

This rearrangement joins TRBV18 to TRBJ2-7; D perhaps matches TRBD1 (6 bases). V lost 2 bases, J lost 1 base, and 12 bases lay in between. The CDR3 is 15 residues long. Germline V gene data show CDR1 as KGHSH and CDR2 as LQKENI. The CDR3 region has the DNA TGTGCCAGCTCACCAGCCCAGGGGACGTCCTACGAGCAGTACTTC. Protein product: CASSPAQGTSYEQYF.

Only one count was recorded for this clone. The chain uses TRBV10-3 and TRBJ2-1, with D possibly matching TRBD1 (6 bases). Germline values: CDR1 ENHRY, CDR2 SYGVKD. The CDR3 contains 14 residues. Trimming cost V 10 bases and J 3 bases, with 16 bases left between them. The CDR3 reads CATRGDSRYNEQFF. CDR3 bases: TGTGCCACCAGGGGTGATAGCCGCTACAATGAGCAGTTCTTC.

The chain carries TRBV9 and TRBJ1-1, with TRBD1 as a possible D gene (6 bases). The CDR3 runs 14 residues. Trimming took off 0 bases at V and 3 bases at J, with 9 bases between the two ends. Germline V lookup: CDR1 SGDLS, CDR2 YYNGEE. CDR3 bases: TGTGCCAGCAGCGTAGCAGGGGTTGACACTGAAGCTTTCTTT. Translated, it gives CASSVAGVDTEAFF.